This is a list of T cell receptor beta chains from one sample in a study of blood T cell repertoires in COVID-19. The protocol was immunoSEQ multiplex PCR, while the TCRdb copy is restricted to in-frame clones and leaves out a portion. The sample lists roughly 97,000 clones; about nine tenths were seen once. What was sequenced was peripheral blood. The receptors derive from a man aged 45 to 65 with acute or convalescent COVID-19. The conserved cysteine and the conserved F or W are not part of the CDR3 here.

V | CDR3
TRBV2 | ASSVGRAGANVLT
TRBV20-1 | SATQGKGYT
TRBV19 | ASSYWRGSTDTQY
TRBV10-2 | ATTGGTSGNYEQY
TRBV18 | ASSPVGDEQF
TRBV5-1 | ASSPGGGWGTEAF
TRBV28 | ASSLEPLGNTEAF
TRBV6-1 | ASSDEGASTDTQY
TRBV14 | ASSQDRGEQY
TRBV3-1/TRBV3-2 | ASSQKMGVSRGNIQY
TRBV28 | ASSNDRGRKNEQF
TRBV28 | ASSITRRNEQF
TRBV5-6 | ASSFWETGNTIY
TRBV7-8 | ASSPSYEQF
TRBV5-1 | ASSGGSSYEQY
TRBV6-5 | ASSYGGVGNTIY
TRBV7-8 | ASSVGTNRGEQF
TRBV7-9 | ASSGTGYSNQPQH
TRBV5-6 | ASSFQSTNEKLF
TRBV24-1 | ATSDSLGGYEQF
TRBV5-1 | ASRPIAGSSYNEQF
TRBV12-5 | ASGLQETQY
TRBV2 | ASSRDTGELF
TRBV5-6 | ASSSTRQFLGNQPQH
TRBV27 | ASSLLGRGHEQF
TRBV19 | ASSMGTESDEQY
TRBV5-4 | ASSLELNQPQH
TRBV10-3 | AISEGTSDGTDTQY
TRBV28 | ASTQGGDNEQF
TRBV11-2 | ASSQRQGVAFRETQY
TRBV7-5 | VRSTDRGLWDGYT
TRBV5-1 | ASSLDGTGGKSYEQY
TRBV10-3 | AIQQGAGELF
TRBV6-2/TRBV6-3 | ASGLAGRTPDTQY
TRBV5-4 | ASSSGTGGPETQY
TRBV5-1 | ASSLYPTGYEQY
TRBV25-1 | ASAPRDTYNEQF
TRBV19 | ASTASPGQGVPDTQY
TRBV5-6 | ASSWIQLAPNGYEQF
TRBV18 | ASSPRRVSYEQY
TRBV9 | ASSGGTLGRETQY
TRBV4-2 | ASSQDTSGRTYNEQF
TRBV5-1 | ASSLTSGTNNEQF
TRBV4-1 | ASSRSGGGNTGELF
TRBV6-5 | ATNKQGNGYT
TRBV7-2 | ASSFGTAYEQY
TRBV5-4 | ASSSGLFGGYT
TRBV4-2 | ASSRGAGDMETQY
TRBV6-5 | ASSSQGRDEQY
TRBV13 | ASRFGGRAYEQF
TRBV4-1 | ASSQDKSAYEGRVQY
TRBV12-5 | ASGLEQGGNQPQH
TRBV23-1 | AIDSEFGMETQY
TRBV4-2 | ASSQGQVHGELF